This TCR beta chain emerged from a study of CD8 T cells in ankylosing spondylitis. Findings of the study overall: Made up of eight or nine highly homologous variants, a TCR beta motif appeared characteristic of ankylosing spondylitis blood. Clones tied to disease were said to be significantly enriched in matched ankylosing spondylitis synovial fluid.

The V gene end was trimmed by 6 bases and the J gene end by 4 bases; junction bases not matched to a gene: 14. The CDR3 spans 17 residues. CDR1 and CDR2 from the germline V gene are MNHNS and SASEGT. TCRdb used MiXCR to reprocess the 5' RACE reads, holding one entry per CDR3 protein. The sample comprises 130,000 or so distinct CDR3 sequences, over 6.5% of which are singletons, and approximately 12% rests with the top ten. In this sample, this clonotype turned up many times. Its antigen is currently unknown. V usage is TRBV6-1 and J usage is TRBJ2-7; TRBD1 aligns across 11 bases. The TCR originated in a male donor with ankylosing spondylitis or in good health (not recorded which). Material: blood, either unsorted or a sorted T cell fraction (not recorded which). CDR3 DNA sequence: TGTGCCAGCAGCAACGACCCCCGGGACAGGGGGTATTACGAGCAGTACTTC. It specifies CASSNDPRDRGYYEQYF.